The 28 T cell receptor beta chains below were found in one sample sequenced in a study of blood T cells in healthy people across ages (dated by TCRdb to between 2015 and 2016). Libraries were constructed by 5' RACE. The sequencer listed for this sample is Illumina HiSeq 2500. The second PCR ran for roughly 6 to 11 cycles and used a J-beta primer mix along with a sample-barcoded 5' primer. Starting from the raw public reads, TCRdb applied fastp trimming at Q25, assembled clones with MiXCR and retained in-frame beta chains. Rows with a matching CDR3 protein are joined into one entry that keeps the most common DNA and genes. In this sample the table shows about 670,000 distinct CDR3 sequences, around 50% of which occur a single time. The biggest ten clones account for about 13% of the sample. Sample: blood. The receptors come from an elderly woman in good health.

This sequence joins TRBV2 and TRBJ2-3; unclear D gene. CDR1 is SNHLY and CDR2 is FYNNEI in the germline V gene. This CDR3 has 15 residues. Trimming left V 4 bases short and J 6 bases short, with 17 bases between. The CDR3 nucleotides are TGTGCCAGCAGTGGACAATCTTACCGAGCGGATACGCAGTATTTT. It translates to CASSGQSYRADTQYF.

The chain combines TRBV4-1 with TRBJ2-7; a weak D match, TRBD1 (5 bases). CDR1 MGHRA and CDR2 YSYEKL come from the germline V gene. The CDR3 sequence is 14 residues long. Trimming pared 1 base from V and 3 bases from J, leaving 10 bases between. This CDR3 reads CASSQVADNYEQYF. The CDR3 bases are TGCGCCAGCAGCCAAGTTGCGGACAACTACGAGCAGTACTTC.

This clonotype was picked up many times. This chain's CDR3 is CASSLQTSGIRLPNYEQYF. The CDR3 region has the DNA TGTGCCAGCAGCTTACAGACTAGCGGGATACGGCTCCCTAACTACGAGCAGTACTTC. The chain couples TRBV7-9 to TRBJ2-7; TRBD2 agrees at 11 bases. Per germline, CDR1 SEHNR and CDR2 FQNEAQ (reference sequence). J gave up 3 bases and V 2 bases, and 15 bases lay outside the gene matches. The CDR3 runs 19 residues.

The rearrangement joins TRBV18 to TRBJ2-1; D possibly uses TRBD1 or TRBD2 (5 bases each). V lost 2 bases and J lost 9, with 20 bases in between. Germline lookup yields CDR1 KGHSH and CDR2 LQKENI. This CDR3 is 16 amino acids long. CDR3 nucleotides: TGTGCCAGCTCACCATCGAAGAGGGGACGAGGGAGTGAGCAGTTCTTC. It encodes CASSPSKRGRGSEQFF.

At least ten counts were recorded for this clonotype. The V call is TRBV7-9, the J call TRBJ2-7, with TRBD1 matching 7 bases. CDR1 and CDR2 (germline): SEHNR, FQNEAQ (reference sequence). Germline trimming cut 4 bases from V and 1 base from J; bases unmatched to any gene: 7. This CDR3 spans 15 amino acids. Written as DNA, the CDR3 is TGTGCCAGCAGCTCACCGGGACAGTTGTCCTACGAGCAGTACTTC. It codes for CASSSPGQLSYEQYF.

This chain joins TRBV5-1 and TRBJ2-3, with D unresolved. Per germline, CDR1 SGHRS and CDR2 YFSETQ. V was clipped by 0 bases and J by 4 bases, with 9 bases between them. The CDR3 is 14 residues long. For the CDR3, the DNA is TGCGCCAGCAGCTTGGAAGGTACCCCAGATACGCAGTATTTT. It translates to CASSLEGTPDTQYF.

The V gene is TRBV4-2, the J gene TRBJ2-7, with TRBD1 matching over 7 bases. The CDR3 runs 14 residues. From germline, CDR1 is LGHNA and CDR2 YNFKEQ. Losses at the gene ends were 7 bases for V and 0 bases for J; bases not matched to a gene: 6. The DNA of the CDR3 is TGTGCCAGCAAACAAGGGGGCAACTCCTACGAGCAGTACTTC. Amino acid sequence: CASKQGGNSYEQYF.

This rearrangement joins TRBV12-3 or TRBV12-4 to TRBJ2-1, with 7 bases lining up with TRBD2. This CDR3 has 11 residues. The J segment lost 10 bases and the V segment lost 9 bases, leaving 6 bases of the junction unmatched. CDR3 in amino acids: CASKYGGEQFF. The CDR3 DNA is TGTGCCAGTAAATACGGGGGGGAGCAGTTCTTC.

This clonotype showed up many times. This chain connects TRBV9 to TRBJ2-3, with a tentative D call TRBD1 (5 bases). Per the germline V gene, CDR1 is SGDLS and CDR2 is YYNGEE. Trimming took 0 bases from V and 10 from J, leaving 18 bases between them. The CDR3 contains 15 residues. CDR3 sequence: CASSVGSQGPSAQYF. Here the CDR3 DNA reads TGTGCCAGCAGCGTAGGCTCCCAGGGCCCAAGTGCGCAGTATTTT.

For this clonotype: The junction shows a germline mismatch at one end, possibly a read error. The chain uses TRBV10-3 and TRBJ1-2; D is perhaps TRBD1 (5 bases). This CDR3 is built from 16 residues. Germline values: CDR1 ENHRY, CDR2 SYGVKD. The CDR3 reads CAISDPWAGMARGYIF. The CDR3 nucleotides are TGTGCCATCAGTGACCCCTGGGCAGGGATGGCCCGGGGCTACATCTTC.

This clonotype was observed at least ten times. V and J are TRBV5-1 and TRBJ1-2; 9 bases agree with TRBD1. The CDR3 loop spans 15 amino acids. V was pared by 0 bases and J by 9 bases, with 9 bases of the junction left unmatched. The germline gives CDR1 SGHRS, CDR2 YFSETQ. CDR3 sequence (DNA): TGCGCCAGCAGCTTGGCTGGGGGGACAGGGATGCGCTACACCTTC. As protein: CASSLAGGTGMRYTF.

Details on this clonotype: This clone may be a read error of a much larger clone one base away. CDR3: CASSLGDRVQETRYF. The CDR3 DNA sequence: TGCGCCAGCAGCTTGGGGGACAGGGTCCAAGAGACCCGGTACTTC. The chain combines TRBV5-1 with TRBJ2-5; TRBD1 aligns across 9 bases. The CDR3 runs to 15 residues. Germline V gene data show CDR1 as SGHRS and CDR2 as YFSETQ.

The chain employs TRBV20-1 and TRBJ2-2; 11 nucleotides align to TRBD2. This CDR3 has 18 amino acids. Germline-derived CDR1 and CDR2 are DFQATT and SNEGSKA (reference sequence). The V gene end was trimmed by 2 bases and the J gene end by 2 bases; junction bases not matched to a gene: 10. This CDR3 is CSARPLAGAPLNTGELFF. DNA of the CDR3: TGCAGTGCTAGACCACTAGCGGGGGCGCCTCTTAACACCGGGGAGCTGTTTTTT.

The chain links TRBV4-2 to TRBJ2-3; D might be TRBD1 (6 bases). Trimming took off 1 base at V and 2 bases at J, with 13 bases between the two ends. Germline V lookup: CDR1 LGHNA, CDR2 YNFKEQ. This CDR3 is built from 16 residues. CDR3 in amino acids: CASSQGNQGYTDTQYF. CDR3 sequence (DNA): TGTGCCAGCAGCCAAGGAAATCAGGGGTACACAGATACGCAGTATTTT.

For this clonotype: A far larger clone is one nucleotide away, so this likely arose from a read error. The V and J genes are TRBV5-1 and TRBJ1-5; 7 bases fit TRBD1. The CDR3 loop spans 14 amino acids. Germline CDR1 and CDR2: SGHRS and YFSETQ. The CDR3 DNA is TGCGCCAACAGCTTAGGGGGCGGCAATCAGCCCCAGCATTTT. This codes for CANSLGGGNQPQHF. The full variable domain, its missing parts supplied by reference TRBV5-1 and TRBJ1-5, is KAGVTQTPRYLIKTRGQQVTLSCSPISGHRSVSWYQQTPGQGLQFLFEYFSETQRNKGNFPGRFSGRQFSNSRSEMNVSTLELGDSALYLCANSLGGGNQPQHFGDGTRLSIL.

V and J are TRBV6-5 and TRBJ2-7; perhaps TRBD2 as D (6 bases). Per the germline V gene, CDR1 is MNHEY and CDR2 is SVGAGI. The germline V and J ends were trimmed by 5 bases and 0 bases, with 11 bases remaining between them. This CDR3 has 14 residues. For the CDR3, the DNA is TGTGCCAGCAGTCCGGGGAGGCTCTCCTACGAGCAGTACTTC. It is translated as CASSPGRLSYEQYF.

The chain links TRBV7-2 to TRBJ2-1; the D gene is possibly TRBD2 (5 bases). Germline V gene sequence: CDR1 SGHTA, CDR2 FQGNSA. CDR3 length: 17 residues. V was cut by 4 bases and J by 2 bases, with 18 bases left in between. For the CDR3, the DNA is TGTGCCAGCAGCTCCCCTCTGGGCAGCGGACCCTACAATGAGCAGTTCTTC. Protein sequence: CASSSPLGSGPYNEQFF.

The gene calls are TRBV7-3 and TRBJ2-1, with 11 nucleotides matching TRBD2. CDR1 is SGHTA, CDR2 FQGTGA, per germline. Trimming removed 5 bases from V and 8 bases from J; junction bases left unmatched: 5. This CDR3 is built from 14 residues. CDR3 protein: CASSVAGGGYEQFF. In nucleotides, the CDR3 is TGTGCCAGCAGCGTAGCGGGAGGGGGATATGAGCAGTTCTTC.

The genes are TRBV28 and TRBJ2-7; the D is unclear. From germline, CDR1 is MDHEN and CDR2 SYDVKM. Trimming removed 5 bases from V and 3 bases from J, with 11 bases in between. The CDR3 length is 13 residues. This CDR3 is CASSPAYHYEQYF. Written as DNA, the CDR3 is TGTGCCAGCAGTCCCGCCTACCACTACGAGCAGTACTTC.

This clonotype was counted a few times. The chain carries TRBV24-1 and TRBJ1-1; 10 bases align to TRBD1. Unmatched junction bases numbered 6, after V lost 4 bases and J lost 5 bases. The CDR3 spans 15 residues. From germline, CDR1 is KGHDR and CDR2 SFDVKD. This CDR3 reads CATSDLTDRGTEAFF. The CDR3 DNA sequence: TGTGCCACCAGTGACCTAACGGACAGGGGGACTGAAGCTTTCTTT.

The chain employs TRBV5-1 and TRBJ2-7; D remains ambiguous. CDR1 and CDR2 from the germline V gene are SGHRS and YFSETQ. Trimming took 2 bases from V and 6 from J, leaving 15 bases between them. The CDR3 contains 14 residues. The CDR3 protein is CASSFDRVWGEQYF. CDR3 nucleotide sequence: TGCGCCAGCAGCTTCGACCGAGTATGGGGCGAGCAGTACTTC.

This clonotype was recorded a few times. The chain couples TRBV4-3 to TRBJ2-6, with D uncertain. Trimming cost V 4 bases and J 0 bases, with 19 bases left between them. In germline, CDR1 is LGHNA, CDR2 YSLEER. The CDR3 is 19 amino acids. CDR3 DNA: TGCGCCAGCAGCCCGGTTCCTCTATACGCCAACTCTGGGGCCAACGTCCTGACTTTC. Its translation is CASSPVPLYANSGANVLTF.

On this clonotype: This may arise from a read error, as a much more abundant clone is one base away. The gene calls are TRBV5-5 and TRBJ2-5, with a tentative D call TRBD1 (6 bases). The CDR3 spans 13 residues. Trimming took off 0 bases at V and 11 bases at J, with 14 bases between the two ends. Germline V CDR1 and CDR2: SGHKS, YYEKEE (reference sequence). The CDR3: CASSLAVRTVQYF. CDR3 DNA sequence: TGTGCCAGCAGCTTGGCCGTAAGGACAGTGCAGTACTTC.

This clonotype was seen repeatedly, ten times or more. This chain's CDR3 is CASSLEPNKETQYF. DNA of the CDR3: TGCGCCAGCAGCCTGGAACCTAACAAAGAGACCCAGTACTTC. The chain is built from TRBV5-1 and TRBJ2-5; D not certain. This CDR3 has 14 amino acids. Germline CDR1 and CDR2: SGHRS and YFSETQ. V was cut by 4 bases and J by 3 bases, with 13 bases left in between.

CDR3 DNA: TGTGCCAGCGTCCCGGGACAATCCGCCGGGGAGCTGTTTTTT. Its protein product is CASVPGQSAGELFF. This chain joins TRBV12-3 or TRBV12-4 and TRBJ2-2, with D perhaps TRBD1 (6 bases). V lost 8 bases and J lost 6, with 16 bases in between. The CDR3 is 14 residues long.

As to this clonotype: A read error may produce the germline difference seen at one junction end. This chain links TRBV20-1 with TRBJ1-1; D is uncertain. Germline CDR1 DFQATT, CDR2 SNEGSKA (reference sequence). This CDR3 contains 14 residues. CDR3 DNA: TGCAGTGCTATCCTCCCACGAGGTAACACAGAAGCTTTCTTT. Amino acid sequence: CSAILPRGNTEAFF.

As to this clonotype: A much larger clone sits a single nucleotide away, making a read error possible. This chain joins TRBV27 and TRBJ2-7; 9 bases match TRBD2. The CDR3 is 14 amino acids. The V segment lost 7 bases and the J segment 5 bases; nucleotides outside the gene matches: 9. The germline CDR1 and CDR2 sequences are MNHEY and SMNVEV (reference sequence). The CDR3 nucleotides are TGTGCCAGCAAACATAGCGGGGGTAAAGACGAGCAGTACTTC. Amino acids: CASKHSGGKDEQYF.

This chain connects TRBV10-3 to TRBJ2-5, with D maybe TRBD1 (6 bases). The J call is doubtful: the DNA matches TRBJ2-7 better. Germline V gene sequence: CDR1 ENHRY, CDR2 SYGVKD. The CDR3 has 12 amino acids. This CDR3 is CAISETGIEQYF. CDR3 bases: TGTGCCATCAGTGAAACAGGGATCGAGCAGTACTTC.